This entry is about one TCR beta chain. The record originates from a study of blood T cell repertoires in COVID-19. Study overall: COVID-19 samples from acute and convalescent phases originated in the United States, Italy and Spain.

The V gene end was trimmed by 6 bases and the J gene end by 0 bases; junction bases not matched to a gene: 7. Germline CDR1 and CDR2: SNHLY and FYNNEI. This CDR3 spans 15 amino acids. Profiling relied on immunoSEQ multiplex PCR, and the TCRdb table lists in-frame clones only, not all of them. The sample records more than 200,000 clones, roughly 84% being singletons. J is TRBJ1-2 and V is TRBV2, with TRBD1 identical over 7 bases. The sample was PBMCs or T cells enriched from blood (not recorded which). This clonotype originated in a man younger than 40 in a cohort exposed to, infected with or recovered from COVID-19 (not recorded which). The CDR3 loop reads CASSLQGKTNYGYTF. DNA of the CDR3: TGTGCCAGCAGCCTACAGGGGAAAACTAACTATGGCTACACCTTC. The complete variable domain, with remaining parts taken from reference TRBV2 and TRBJ1-2, reads EPEVTQTPSHQVTQMGQEVILRCVPISNHLYFYWYRQILGQKVEFLVSFYNNEISEKSEIFDDQFSVERPDGSNFTLKIRSTKLEDSAMYFCASSLQGKTNYGYTFGSGTRLTVV.